Sequencing of this T cell receptor (beta chain) was carried out in a study of CD8+ T cells in alopecia areata (dated by TCRdb to the late 2010s). Study-level background: The treated patients took part in an open-label pilot trial in which moderate-to-severe alopecia areata was treated with oral tofacitinib at 5 to 10 mg twice daily. RNA was extracted with the PAXgene miRNA kit for fixed scalp, the miRNeasy kit for PBMCs, and the RNeasy kit for mouse skin. Patients stayed on tofacitinib for 6 to 18 months and then had 6 months of follow-up off drug so that delayed response and recurrence could be assessed. Human TCRbeta sequencing covered scalp tissue and sorted CD4+ and CD8+ peripheral blood T cells from patchy and totalis/universalis alopecia areata patients and healthy controls. Scalp clonality was compared across normal scalp (n=4), patchy alopecia areata scalp (n=8), and alopecia totalis/universalis scalp (n=8). Biopsies were taken from tofacitinib-treated patients at baseline and at 4 and 24 weeks of treatment, and a later scalp biopsy was taken in several of the tofacitinib-treated patients. TCRbeta CDR3 regions were amplified by immunoSEQ multiplex PCR using 35 Vbeta forward and 13 Jbeta reverse primers. High-throughput TCRbeta sequencing was used to examine T cell clonal expansion in alopecia areata in both the C3H/HeJ mouse model and human patients. General findings and caveats noted by the study authors: Compared with mice, TCR sequences shared between patients were less clear, possibly partly because of HLA diversity across the patient population. Resident alphabeta T cells in normal human skin are also sequenced, complicating scalp TCR repertoire analysis, unlike mouse skin dominated by gammadelta T cells. Higher clonality and more expanded CD8+ clones were observed in lesional scalp than in normal scalp, particularly in alopecia totalis/universalis, a finding suggestive of antigenic drive.

The CDR3 has 13 amino acids, counting the end cysteine and phenylalanine. Only CDR3 DNA remains: 39 bases, in frame from the first base. V lost 5 bases and J lost 6 bases; the stretch between them is 13 bases long. For CDR1 and CDR2, the germline V gene (reference sequence) lists MNHNY and SVGAGI. The time point label on this specimen signifies: baseline before oral tofacitinib. Peripheral blood and lesional scalp punch biopsies were obtained from patients with alopecia areata. Human scalp biopsies went straight into PAXgene tissue containers for immediate fixation. The library was obtained by the immunoSEQ multiplex PCR assay. For TCR sequencing, RNA was extracted from every sample and reverse transcribed into cDNA to serve as template. SuperScript III was used to make first-strand cDNA, primed with a 2:1 mix of oligo-dT and random hexamers. A synthetic immune receptor repertoire was used to measure amplification bias, and any remaining bias was corrected computationally. Per the source publication's procedure: Raw reads were preprocessed to remove errors, and CDR3 was defined according to IMGT conventions as the region from the conserved cysteine to phenylalanine. Clonality was computed as 1 minus the Shannon entropy, with the entropy normalized by log2 of the number of productive unique TCRs. Scalp TCRbeta sequences were cross-referenced with sorted blood CD4 and CD8 repertoires so that the CD4 or CD8 identity of scalp clones could be inferred. TCRdb stores this immuneACCESS table with in-frame sequences only. Part of the clones is absent; in the studies checked, under half of the shortfall reflects unresolved V genes, and no reason is known for the rest. The DNA gave D and trimming, while V, J and clone size come from that table. This sample holds 13,000 to 15,000 clones; 50% to 60% were observed only once. The biggest ten clones account for roughly a tenth of the sample.

On this clone: Its specific antigen is unknown. Nothing much larger sits one base from this clone, and base qualities are not available.

Material: skin, obtained at week 0. This TCR came from a human donor with alopecia areata. Recombination linked TRBV6-6 to TRBJ1-2, with no reliable assignment of the D segment. The DNA sequence is TGTGCCAGCAGTCCTCGCGGAGAGGATGGCTACACCTTC. Its product reads: CASSPRGEDGYTF.